The rows below give T cell receptor beta chains drawn from one sample of a study of T cell repertoires in cytomegalovirus infection. TCRdb re-analysed the reads in MiXCR, keeping a single row per CDR3 protein. The sample contains around 550,000 distinct CDR3 sequences, roughly 29% of which appear only once. The specimen was PBMCs. These receptors were taken from a human donor in good health (CMV status not recorded). Some clones in this sample may be carry-over from other donors' samples. Each CDR3 is given with its conserved first and last residue. The D gene is left open where the match is weak.

. | TRBV24-1 | CATSDRRSTDTQYF
TRBD2 | TRBV7-2 | CASSLVAGGSYNEQFF
TRBD2 | TRBV7-6 | CASSPGTSGRSGELFF
. | TRBV28 | CASSQNPSGNTIYF
. | TRBV12-3/TRBV12-4 | CASRPGGENYEQYF
TRBD1 | TRBV7-3 | CASSFGTGSDEQFF
TRBD1 | TRBV5-5 | CASSPLFAGQDYNEQFF
TRBD2 | TRBV7-6 | CASSLLAGGGQETQYF
. | TRBV6-2/TRBV6-3 | CASSYSNPLGTGELFF
TRBD1 | TRBV7-9 | CASSRTDRGRSPLHF
. | TRBV7-2 | CASSFYPGEQYF
. | TRBV7-2 | CASSSDKNTEAFF
TRBD1 | TRBV5-1 | CASSPDRPRSGANVLTF
TRBD1 | TRBV6-5 | CASSYSTPGGGGGEAYTF
. | TRBV7-6 | CASSSLPSLKETQYF
. | TRBV18 | CASSPSEAVVMGTEAFF
TRBD1 | TRBV7-6 | CASSRQGGDTEAFF
. | TRBV4-1 | CASSPRVLPYEQYF
TRBD1 | TRBV30 | CAWSGGQSSNQPQHF
TRBD2 | TRBV7-2 | CASSPPGLAYNEQFF
TRBD2 | TRBV6-6 | CASTQGGSGRRYNEQFF
TRBD1 | TRBV7-6 | CASSGGQYQETQYF
. | TRBV7-6 | CASSSIPQRYYSGNTIYF
TRBD1 | TRBV12-3/TRBV12-4 | CASSLGTGGNGYTF
TRBD1 | TRBV6-6 | CASSYLVLPGQETNYGTGELFF
. | TRBV29-1 | CSALDRGTNTEAFF
. | TRBV19 | CASSRVADEKLFF
. | TRBV28 | CASSLSFSGRETQYF
. | TRBV6-5 | CASSYGSNTEAFF
. | TRBV7-9 | CATSAGSYEAFF
TRBD1 | TRBV7-2 | CASSRDSDQPQHF
. | TRBV12-5 | CASGSSSRGTGELFF
TRBD1 | TRBV28 | CASWTGVEDTQYF
. | TRBV6-1 | CASSEGRFPTNEKLFF
TRBD1 | TRBV12-3/TRBV12-4 | CASSNWDSPYEQYF
TRBD2 | TRBV10-3 | CANQREGPNNEQFF
. | TRBV7-7 | CASSFHSEDTQYF
TRBD1 | TRBV9 | CASSATDGQGWEKLFF
TRBD2 | TRBV5-1 | CASAKTGTSVRNPRETDTQYF